The rows below give T cell receptor beta chains drawn from one sample of a study of T cell clonotyping in hematopoietic cell transplantation. The assay was immunoSEQ multiplex PCR, and TCRdb's table has in-frame clones only and misses some. The sample holds tens of thousands of clones, roughly 94% seen once. The sample here was peripheral blood mononuclear cells, taken before stem cell transplant. These receptors all stem from a man aged 35-49 years with chronic myeloid leukemia. Some clones in this sample may be carry-over from other donors' samples. CDR3s include the opening cysteine and the closing phenylalanine or tryptophan. Fields, in order: D gene, clone size, J gene, V gene, CDR3 protein, CDR3 DNA. D genes are given only for firm matches. Clone size is shown for a subset of rows, as once, few, many or a class of expanded clone.

D: TRBD1
size: NA
J: TRBJ1-3
V: TRBV30
CDR3: CAWRTPTGAGNTIYF
DNA: TGTGCCTGGAGAACCCCAACAGGGGCTGGAAACACCATATATTTT

D: NA
size: NA
J: TRBJ2-7
V: TRBV30
CDR3: CAWSKGSGYEQYF
DNA: TGTGCCTGGAGTAAGGGGTCCGGCTACGAGCAGTACTTC

D: TRBD1
size: NA
J: TRBJ2-7
V: TRBV6-5
CDR3: CASSYSSGGFDSEQYF
DNA: TGTGCCAGCAGTTACTCGTCAGGGGGCTTCGATAGCGAGCAGTACTTC

D: TRBD1
size: once
J: TRBJ2-6
V: TRBV6-1
CDR3: CASSWTGTGANVLTF
DNA: TGTGCCAGCAGTTGGACAGGGACTGGGGCCAACGTCCTGACTTTC

D: TRBD2
size: NA
J: TRBJ2-2
V: TRBV7-7
CDR3: CASSPYLAGVESGELFF
DNA: TGTGCCAGCAGCCCTTATTTAGCGGGGGTCGAAAGCGGGGAGCTGTTTTTT

D: NA
size: once
J: TRBJ1-4
V: TRBV2
CDR3: CASSDPHGRVDEKLFF
DNA: TGTGCCAGCAGTGACCCTCATGGGCGGGTTGATGAAAAACTGTTTTTT

D: NA
size: NA
J: TRBJ2-7
V: TRBV4-1
CDR3: CASSQSGFSGGVDEQYF
DNA: TGCGCCAGCAGCCAGTCCGGGTTCTCGGGCGGGGTCGACGAGCAGTACTTC

D: TRBD1
size: NA
J: TRBJ2-3
V: TRBV4-1
CDR3: CASSQDYPRDRGRGPYTDTQYF
DNA: TGCGCCAGCAGCCAAGATTACCCCCGGGACAGGGGGCGCGGTCCTTACACAGATACGCAGTATTTT

D: TRBD1
size: NA
J: TRBJ2-3
V: TRBV11-3
CDR3: CASSPGTGGPDTQYF
DNA: TGTGCCAGCAGCCCCGGGACAGGGGGACCAGATACGCAGTATTTT

D: NA
size: NA
J: TRBJ1-1
V: TRBV7-3
CDR3: CASSLGSGNTEAFF
DNA: TGTGCCAGCAGCTTAGGCTCAGGGAACACTGAAGCTTTCTTT

D: TRBD2
size: NA
J: TRBJ2-5
V: TRBV10-3
CDR3: CAIRDGSGGQVETQYF
DNA: TGTGCCATCAGGGATGGAAGCGGGGGGCAGGTGGAGACCCAGTACTTC

D: NA
size: NA
J: TRBJ1-6
V: TRBV6-1
CDR3: CASRETATTYSPLHF
DNA: TGTGCCAGCAGAGAGACAGCTACAACATATTCACCCCTCCACTTT

D: NA
size: NA
J: TRBJ1-5
V: TRBV9
CDR3: CASSTSGDSNQPQHF
DNA: TGTGCCAGCAGCACGTCGGGGGATAGCAATCAGCCCCAGCATTTT

D: NA
size: NA
J: TRBJ1-1
V: TRBV11-3
CDR3: CASSLEGIAETEAFF
DNA: TGTGCCAGCAGCTTAGAGGGGATCGCGGAGACTGAAGCTTTCTTT

D: NA
size: NA
J: TRBJ1-5
V: TRBV7-8
CDR3: CASSRRGVSNQPQHF
DNA: TGTGCCAGCAGCCGCCGAGGGGTTAGCAATCAGCCCCAGCATTTT

D: NA
size: NA
J: TRBJ1-1
V: TRBV10-3
CDR3: CAISEGGNTEAFF
DNA: TGTGCCATCAGTGAGGGTGGGAACACTGAAGCTTTCTTT

D: TRBD1
size: NA
J: TRBJ2-2
V: TRBV6-5
CDR3: CASSPGQGAGELFF
DNA: TGTGCCAGCAGTCCGGGACAGGGTGCCGGGGAGCTGTTTTTT

D: NA
size: NA
J: TRBJ2-3
V: TRBV7-3
CDR3: CASSFSGTDTQYF
DNA: TGTGCCAGCAGCTTCTCTGGCACAGATACGCAGTATTTT

D: TRBD2
size: NA
J: TRBJ2-3
V: TRBV6-4
CDR3: CASSESSGGASDTQYF
DNA: TGTGCCAGCAGTGAATCTAGCGGGGGGGCGTCAGATACGCAGTATTTT

D: NA
size: NA
J: TRBJ1-4
V: TRBV15
CDR3: CATSSNGFRNEKLFF
DNA: TGTGCCACCAGCAGCAACGGGTTCCGTAATGAAAAACTGTTTTTT

D: NA
size: NA
J: TRBJ2-2
V: TRBV13
CDR3: CASSLGLTNTGELFF
DNA: TGTGCCAGCAGCCTTGGACTAACTAACACCGGGGAGCTGTTTTTT

D: NA
size: NA
J: TRBJ1-6
V: TRBV7-9
CDR3: CASSLAGNSPLHF
DNA: TGTGCCAGCAGCTTAGCAGGGAATTCACCCCTCCACTTT

D: NA
size: NA
J: TRBJ1-2
V: TRBV30
CDR3: CAWSTGDGYTF
DNA: TGTGCCTGGAGTACCGGGGACGGCTACACCTTC

D: TRBD1
size: NA
J: TRBJ1-2
V: TRBV7-9
CDR3: CASSFLGGDSYGYTF
DNA: TGTGCCAGCAGCTTCTTAGGGGGCGATAGCTATGGCTACACCTTC

D: NA
size: NA
J: TRBJ1-6
V: TRBV4-3
CDR3: CASSQARLQGGSPLHF
DNA: TGCGCCAGCAGCCAAGCGCGCCTCCAGGGTGGATCACCCCTCCACTTT

D: NA
size: NA
J: TRBJ1-6
V: TRBV6-6
CDR3: CASILSDNSPLHF
DNA: TGTGCCAGCATTCTGTCGGATAATTCACCCCTCCACTTT

D: NA
size: NA
J: TRBJ2-7
V: TRBV28
CDR3: CASNSDRDRVYF
DNA: TGTGCCAGCAACTCCGACCGGGACCGAGTTTACTTC

D: NA
size: NA
J: TRBJ2-7
V: TRBV6-1
CDR3: CASSEGSSVHEQYF
DNA: TGTGCCAGCAGTGAAGGGTCCTCGGTACACGAGCAGTACTTC

D: NA
size: NA
J: TRBJ2-3
V: TRBV6-1
CDR3: CASSEGLSADTQYF
DNA: TGTGCCAGCAGTGAGGGCCTTTCGGCGGATACGCAGTATTTT

D: TRBD2
size: NA
J: TRBJ2-3
V: TRBV5-4
CDR3: CASSLRLAGGTDTQYF
DNA: TGTGCCAGCAGCTTGCGTCTAGCGGGGGGTACAGATACGCAGTATTTT

D: NA
size: NA
J: TRBJ2-2
V: TRBV7-3
CDR3: CASSSTPGGTGELFF
DNA: TGTGCCAGCAGCTCCACCCCCGGGGGAACCGGGGAGCTGTTTTTT

D: TRBD1
size: NA
J: TRBJ1-2
V: TRBV28
CDR3: CASSSDSGTDYGYTF
DNA: TGTGCCAGCAGTTCCGATTCGGGGACAGACTATGGCTACACCTTC

D: NA
size: NA
J: TRBJ1-1
V: TRBV4-1
CDR3: CASSQGNTEAFF
DNA: TGCGCCAGCAGTCAGGGAAACACTGAAGCTTTCTTT

D: NA
size: NA
J: TRBJ2-3
V: TRBV2
CDR3: CASSEPGWADTQYF
DNA: TGTGCCAGCAGTGAGCCAGGGTGGGCAGATACGCAGTATTTT

D: NA
size: NA
J: TRBJ2-2
V: TRBV9
CDR3: CASGGTLNTGELFF
DNA: TGTGCCAGCGGCGGGACTCTCAACACCGGGGAGCTGTTTTTT

D: NA
size: NA
J: TRBJ2-3
V: TRBV5-1
CDR3: CASSLQGGADTQYF
DNA: TGCGCCAGCAGCTTGCAGGGTGGAGCAGATACGCAGTATTTT

D: NA
size: NA
J: TRBJ1-6
V: TRBV28
CDR3: CASSFDGDSPLHF
DNA: TGTGCCAGCAGTTTTGACGGGGATTCACCCCTCCACTTT

D: NA
size: NA
J: TRBJ1-5
V: TRBV7-9
CDR3: CASSLAGTFNQPQHF
DNA: TGTGCCAGCAGCTTAGCGGGGACCTTCAATCAGCCCCAGCATTTT

D: NA
size: NA
J: TRBJ2-7
V: TRBV21-1
CDR3: CASSKRGQGATDEQYF
DNA: TGTGCCAGCAGCAAACGGGGACAGGGGGCGACGGACGAGCAGTACTTC

D: NA
size: NA
J: TRBJ2-7
V: TRBV4-3
CDR3: CASSQDLGFSYEQYF
DNA: TGCGCCAGCAGCCAAGATTTAGGGTTCTCCTACGAGCAGTACTTC

D: NA
size: NA
J: TRBJ1-4
V: TRBV5-6
CDR3: CASSPPPPPVEKLFF
DNA: TGTGCCAGCAGCCCACCCCCGCCTCCGGTTGAAAAACTGTTTTTT